The 29 T cell receptor beta chains below were found in one sample sequenced in a study of Ad26.COV2.S vaccination and SARS-CoV-2 variants (dated by TCRdb to the early 2020s). The treatment or condition label on this specimen signifies: roughly 19 received Ad26.COV2.S at low or high dose, single or two shots; 5 received placebo; per-sample allocation not given. Repertoires of vaccine and placebo recipients were sequenced from samples taken on day 63 after the first injection. Libraries were prepared through the immunoSEQ multiplex PCR assay. The immuneACCESS repertoire file appears here via TCRdb, limited to in-frame rearrangements. These files lack a portion of the clones; in checked studies, under half of the deficit traces to unresolved V genes, and the cause of the others is not known. This sample gives roughly 500,000 clones in total; about 91% of them show up just once. Just over 2.5% of the sample is held by the ten biggest clonotypes.

The material was peripheral blood, obtained in a trial of Ad26.COV2.S vaccine versus placebo. The receptor set was obtained from a person aged 18-60 years who received the Ad26.COV2.S COVID-19 vaccine or a placebo.

In regard to this clone: One junction end disagrees with the germline gene, perhaps due to a read error. The same CDR3 arises from other DNA sequences in this sample as well. The rearrangement uses TRBV7-3 and TRBJ2-1; 9 bases fit TRBD2. The CDR3 contains 13 residues. From germline, CDR1 is SGHTA and CDR2 FQGTGA. In DNA form, the CDR3 reads TGCGCCAGCAGCATATATAGCGGGAGTGAGCAGTTCTTC. This gives the protein CASSIYSGSEQFF.

The chain links TRBV7-2 to TRBJ2-7; 9 bases agree with TRBD1. J was trimmed by 2 bases and V by 4 bases; bases with no gene match: 6. The CDR3 extends over 15 amino acids. The germline V gene encodes CDR1 SGHTA and CDR2 FQGNSA. CDR3 DNA: TGTGCCAGCAGCTCCCACGGACAGGGGCCCTACGAGCAGTACGTC. This gives the protein CASSSHGQGPYEQYV.

The V call is TRBV2, the J call TRBJ2-2, with 8 bases fitting TRBD1. The CDR3 runs to 14 residues. The ends lost 8 bases at V and 1 base at J; junction bases unmatched: 3. In germline, CDR1 is SNHLY, CDR2 FYNNEI. In DNA form, the CDR3 reads TGTGCCAGCTACGGACAGGGGAACACCGGGGAGCTGTTTTTT. Its protein is CASYGQGNTGELFF.

The chain carries TRBV30 and TRBJ2-3, with D possibly TRBD2 on 5 matching bases. Germline V gives CDR1 GTSNPN, CDR2 SVGIG (reference sequence). This CDR3 region has 15 residues. V lost 2 bases to trimming and J lost 4 bases, with 16 bases between them. The CDR3: CAWSQERRFADTQYF. CDR3 bases: TGTGCCTGGAGTCAGGAAAGGAGGTTCGCAGATACGCAGTATTTT.

The chain has TRBV7-2 and TRBJ2-2; D is uncertain. CDR1 SGHTA and CDR2 FQGNSA come from the germline V gene. This CDR3 is 13 amino acids long. Trimming left V 5 bases short and J 6 bases short, with 10 bases between. CDR3 in amino acids: CASSPHPAGELFF. CDR3 nucleotides: TGTGCCAGCAGCCCTCACCCCGCCGGGGAGCTGTTTTTT.

This chain uses TRBV6-5 with TRBJ1-1; D remains unclear. The germline V gene has CDR1 MNHEY and CDR2 SVGAGI. The CDR3 sequence is 14 residues long. Trimming took 8 bases from V and 8 from J, leaving 21 bases between them. The DNA for the CDR3 is TGTGCCAGCTCAGCAAGGGAGACTGCCGTGGAAGCTTTCTTT. Translated: CASSARETAVEAFF.

V gene TRBV18 combines with J gene TRBJ2-7, with 11 bases that match TRBD2. From germline, CDR1 is KGHSH and CDR2 LQKENI. The CDR3 extends over 18 amino acids. Trimming at V came to 3 bases and at J to 0 bases, leaving 10 bases not matched to a gene. The CDR3 nucleotides are TGTGCCAGCTCACCGGCGGGCGGACTAGCGGGTAACTCCTACGAGCAGTACGTC. Translated: CASSPAGGLAGNSYEQYV.

As concerns this clone: In the same sample, other DNA sequences code for this CDR3. The V and J genes are TRBV9 and TRBJ2-1, with 9 bases fitting TRBD2. The CDR3 covers 15 residues. V shed 3 bases and J 4 bases; nucleotides not matched to a gene: 5. CDR1 SGDLS and CDR2 YYNGEE come from the germline V gene. CDR3 nucleotides: TGTGCCAGCAGCGCCCGACTAGCGGAGTACAATGAGCAGTTCTTC. Its translation: CASSARLAEYNEQFF.

The chain carries TRBV15 and TRBJ2-5, with 7 bases fitting TRBD1. The CDR3 loop spans 16 amino acids. From germline, CDR1 is LNHNV and CDR2 YYDKDF (reference sequence). V shed 2 bases, J shed 5 bases, and the junction held 11 bases outside the gene matches. CDR3 residues: CATSRSPDRAEETQYF. In DNA form, the CDR3 reads TGTGCCACCAGCAGATCCCCCGACAGGGCGGAGGAGACCCAGTACTTC.

The V and J genes are TRBV19 and TRBJ1-2; TRBD1 matches 12 bases. This CDR3 comprises 16 residues. Germline lookup yields CDR1 LNHDA and CDR2 SQIVND (reference sequence). With 5 bases clipped from V and 6 bases from J, the junction kept 10 bases outside the gene matches. Written as DNA, the CDR3 is TGTGCCAGTAGTGCCCGGGACAGGGGGCGAGGTGATGGCTACACCTTC. Its protein is CASSARDRGRGDGYTF.

This clone has a handful of counts. This chain uses TRBV9 with TRBJ1-2, with D perhaps matching TRBD1 (6 bases). The length of the CDR3 is 15 residues. The V end was cut by 4 bases, the J end by 5 bases, with 18 bases between. From germline, CDR1 is SGDLS and CDR2 YYNGEE. CDR3: CASSPSGGEGYGYTF. CDR3 sequence (DNA): TGTGCCAGCAGCCCTAGTGGGGGCGAGGGGTATGGCTACACCTTC.

This clone showed up just once. This chain joins TRBV7-2 and TRBJ1-2, with D possibly TRBD1 on 6 matching bases. The CDR3 spans 12 residues. V was shortened by 3 bases and J by 6 bases, with 8 bases between the two germline ends. Germline CDR1 SGHTA, CDR2 FQGNSA. DNA for the CDR3: TGTGCCAGCAGCTTGCAGGGGCATGGCTACACCTTC. Its protein product is CASSLQGHGYTF.

The V and J genes are TRBV5-1 and TRBJ1-1; possibly TRBD1 for D (5 bases). Trimming took 3 bases from V and 5 from J, leaving 20 bases between them. CDR1 and CDR2 (germline): SGHRS, YFSETQ. The CDR3 length is 16 residues. This CDR3 is CASSSQDPGGETEAFF. The CDR3 DNA sequence: TGCGCCAGCAGCTCACAGGACCCCGGGGGTGAGACTGAAGCTTTCTTT. The whole variable domain, filled in from reference TRBV5-1 and TRBJ1-1, reads KAGVTQTPRYLIKTRGQQVTLSCSPISGHRSVSWYQQTPGQGLQFLFEYFSETQRNKGNFPGRFSGRQFSNSRSEMNVSTLELGDSALYLCASSSQDPGGETEAFFGQGTRLTVV.

This sequence joins TRBV4-1 and TRBJ1-2, with D unclear. The germline V and J ends were trimmed by 3 bases and 2 bases, with 10 bases remaining between them. Germline V CDR1 and CDR2: MGHRA, YSYEKL. The CDR3 spans 14 residues. In nucleotides, the CDR3 is TGCGCCAGCAGCCAGGTGGACGGCAACTATGGCTACACCTTC. Its protein is CASSQVDGNYGYTF.

The chain carries TRBV6-5 and TRBJ1-1; TRBD1 aligns across 7 bases. The germline CDR1 and CDR2 sequences are MNHEY and SVGAGI. The V segment lost 6 bases and the J segment 9 bases; nucleotides outside the gene matches: 10. CDR3 size: 13 residues. CDR3 DNA sequence: TGTGCCAGCAGCTCCAGGGGGTCACACCAAGCTTTCTTT. Its translation: CASSSRGSHQAFF.

Comments on this clone: Other nucleotide sequences in the sample specify the same CDR3. The CDR3 DNA reads as TGTGCCAGCTCACCGGGGGGGGGTGGCACTGAAGCTTTCTTT. Translating gives CASSPGGGGTEAFF. The V gene is TRBV18, the J gene TRBJ1-1, with a weak D call TRBD1 (5 bases). The CDR3 is 14 amino acids. Germline CDR1 and CDR2: KGHSH and LQKENI. The V end was cut by 3 bases, the J end by 4 bases, with 12 bases between.

J is TRBJ1-1 and V is TRBV5-1, with a weak D call TRBD1 (5 bases). V was trimmed by 0 bases and J by 0 bases, leaving 12 bases between them. CDR3 size: 16 residues. The germline V gene has CDR1 SGHRS and CDR2 YFSETQ. In DNA, the CDR3 is TGCGCCAGCAGCTTGGCGGGGGGTCTTTTGAACACTGAAGCTTTCTTT. Translated, it gives CASSLAGGLLNTEAFF.

On this clone itself: The sample holds other DNA sequences that translate to the same CDR3. This CDR3 is CASSPLGGGTEAFF. The CDR3 DNA reads as TGTGCCAGCAGCCCCCTCGGGGGGGGGACTGAAGCTTTCTTT. This chain connects TRBV6-5 to TRBJ1-1; maybe TRBD1 (5 bases). The length of the CDR3 is 14 residues. Germline V gives CDR1 MNHEY, CDR2 SVGAGI. Trimming removed 6 bases at V and 5 bases at J, with 16 bases between.

The chain has TRBV19 and TRBJ2-2, with no clear D. The CDR3 is 16 residues long. The germline gives CDR1 LNHDA, CDR2 SQIVND (reference sequence). V lost 3 bases, J lost 0 bases, and 11 bases lay in between. CDR3: CASSMFGNPNTGELFF. As DNA, the CDR3 is TGTGCCAGTAGTATGTTTGGAAATCCGAACACCGGGGAGCTGTTTTTT.

This rearrangement joins TRBV11-3 to TRBJ2-1; no reliable D call. Trimming removed 2 bases at V and 5 bases at J, with 4 bases between. The CDR3 spans 12 residues. In germline, CDR1 is SGHNT, CDR2 YENEEA. CDR3 amino acids: CASSLTHNEQFF. The CDR3 DNA reads as TGTGCCAGCAGCTTAACACACAATGAGCAGTTCTTC.

As regards this clone: Other DNA variants within this sample encode the same CDR3. The CDR3 spells CASSERGSYGYTF. The CDR3 bases are TGTGCCAGCAGTGAACGGGGTTCCTATGGCTACACCTTC. This chain connects TRBV6-1 to TRBJ1-2, with D hard to call. This CDR3 spans 13 amino acids. Per the germline V gene, CDR1 is MNHNS and CDR2 is SASEGT. Trimming cost V 2 bases and J 4 bases, with 8 bases left between them.

J is TRBJ1-6 and V is TRBV11-3; no clear D. V lost 2 bases and J 10 bases, leaving 18 bases between the germline ends. The CDR3 loop spans 16 amino acids. Germline values: CDR1 SGHNT, CDR2 YENEEA. CDR3 sequence reads: CASSLMFQRERSPLHF. The CDR3 region has the DNA TGTGCCAGCAGCTTAATGTTTCAAAGGGAACGGTCACCCCTCCACTTT. The variable domain in full, completed from reference TRBV11-3 and TRBJ1-6, reads EAGVVQSPRYKIIEKKQPVAFWCNPISGHNTLYWYLQNLGQGPELLIRYENEEAVDDSQLPKDRFSAERLKGVDSTLKIQPAELGDSAVYLCASSLMFQRERSPLHFGNGTRLTVT.

This sequence joins TRBV9 and TRBJ2-3; D is uncertain. The length of the CDR3 is 14 residues. Trimming took 0 bases from V and 7 from J, leaving 12 bases between them. CDR1 is SGDLS and CDR2 is YYNGEE in the germline V gene. The CDR3 DNA follows: TGTGCCAGCAGCGTAGATCACTCCCCCAATACGCAGTATTTT. This sequence encodes CASSVDHSPNTQYF.

This chain joins TRBV21-1 and TRBJ1-4. TRBV21-1 is shown as a pseudogene. The CDR3 loop spans 14 amino acids. As DNA, the CDR3 is TGTGCCAGCAGCCTGACGGCAACTAATGAAAAACTGTTTTTT. Protein: CASSLTATNEKLFF.

The V gene is TRBV9, the J gene TRBJ1-2; 7 bases align to TRBD1. The CDR3 is 15 amino acids. Germline-derived CDR1 and CDR2 are SGDLS and YYNGEE. Losses at the gene ends were 0 bases for V and 6 bases for J; bases not matched to a gene: 8. CDR3 amino acids: CASSVVNRGLDGYTF. The CDR3 nucleotides read TGTGCCAGCAGCGTAGTGAACAGGGGATTAGATGGCTACACCTTC.

The chain links TRBV18 to TRBJ1-6; 10 bases map to TRBD1. Germline CDR1 is KGHSH and CDR2 is LQKENI. This CDR3 region has 14 residues. The V segment lost 2 bases and the J segment 10 bases; nucleotides outside the gene matches: 2. CDR3 sequence reads: CASSPGTGDSPLHF. The DNA for the CDR3 is TGTGCCAGCTCACCAGGGACAGGGGACTCACCCCTCCACTTT.

The chain is built from TRBV4-3 and TRBJ2-5; 11 bases are a match to TRBD2. CDR1 is LGHNA, CDR2 YSLEER, per germline. V trimming: 3 bases; J trimming: 2 bases; junction bases outside the gene matches: 5. CDR3 length equals 16 residues. The CDR3 DNA follows: TGCGCCAGCAGCCAGATACTAGCGGGGGATCAAGAGACCCAGTACTTC. This gives the protein CASSQILAGDQETQYF.

This clone was observed a single time. This CDR3 is CASSMDRGGEKLFF. The DNA for the CDR3 is TGTGCCAGTAGTATGGATCGAGGGGGTGAAAAACTGTTTTTT. This chain uses TRBV19 with TRBJ1-4; D may be TRBD1 (6 bases). With 3 bases removed from V and 7 bases from J, the gap between germline ends came to 12 bases. This CDR3 has 14 residues. The germline gives CDR1 LNHDA, CDR2 SQIVND (reference sequence).

The V gene is TRBV10-3, the J gene TRBJ2-2; TRBD1 agrees at 8 bases. Germline V gene sequence: CDR1 ENHRY, CDR2 SYGVKD. The CDR3 covers 14 residues. The junction had 9 bases not matched to a gene; V was cut back by 10 bases and J by 5 bases. The CDR3 bases are TGTGCCACCCTGGACAGGGATCGGACCGGGGAGCTGTTTTTT. Its translation: CATLDRDRTGELFF.